A selection of T cell receptor beta chains follows, all from one sample in a study of blood T cells in healthy people across ages. Each CDR3 protein is one row after TCRdb ran MiXCR on the 5' RACE reads. The sample carries roughly 1.5 million distinct CDR3 sequences, about 45% recorded once. Sample: blood. The receptor source for this set is a woman aged 18 to 35 in good health. CDR3s include the opening cysteine and the closing phenylalanine or tryptophan. A D gene is named only where the DNA matches it firmly. Rows may omit the clone size; those that give it use once, few, many or a size class.

D gene	clone size	V gene	J gene	CDR3 protein	CDR3 DNA
TRBD2	many	TRBV6-2/TRBV6-3	TRBJ2-1	CASSRAGNSYNEQFF	TGTGCCAGCAGCAGAGCGGGGAATTCCTACAATGAGCAGTTCTTC
NA	NA	TRBV20-1	TRBJ1-4	CSAEGQLNEKLFF	TGCAGTGCCGAGGGTCAGCTTAATGAAAAACTGTTTTTT
NA	few	TRBV5-1	TRBJ2-7	CASSLNYGQAPGEQYF	TGCGCCAGCAGCCTTAACTACGGGCAGGCCCCGGGTGAGCAGTACTTC
TRBD1	few	TRBV14	TRBJ1-5	CATLRRNRGRDQPQHF	TGTGCCACCTTAAGACGGAACAGGGGGCGCGATCAGCCCCAGCATTTT
TRBD2	few	TRBV5-1	TRBJ2-7	CASSPGLVSSYEQYF	TGCGCCAGCAGCCCGGGACTAGTGAGCTCCTACGAGCAGTACTTC
TRBD2	NA	TRBV7-2	TRBJ2-7	CASRRGLAGISYYNEQYF	TGTGCCAGCAGGAGGGGACTAGCGGGCATCAGTTACTACAATGAGCAGTACTTC
NA	NA	TRBV29-1	TRBJ1-5	CSVRLGTRGDQPQHF	TGCAGCGTTAGGTTGGGAACTAGGGGCGATCAGCCCCAGCATTTT
NA	NA	TRBV19	TRBJ1-5	CASRRWESNQPQHF	TGTGCCAGTAGAAGGTGGGAAAGCAATCAGCCCCAGCATTTT
NA	NA	TRBV9	TRBJ2-1	CAGSVGGTYEQFF	TGTGCCGGCAGCGTTGGGGGTACCTATGAGCAGTTCTTC
TRBD1	NA	TRBV6-5	TRBJ1-2	CASREQGVNYGYTF	TGTGCCAGCAGGGAACAGGGGGTTAACTATGGCTACACCTTC
NA	many	TRBV3-1	TRBJ2-1	CASSHGYNEQFF	TGTGCCAGCAGCCATGGCTACAATGAGCAGTTCTTC
NA	once	TRBV29-1	TRBJ2-1	CSVVKVGNEQFF	TGCAGCGTTGTTAAAGTAGGCAATGAGCAGTTCTTC
NA	few	TRBV12-3/TRBV12-4	TRBJ2-7	CASSFASTHEQYF	TGTGCCAGCAGTTTCGCTAGTACCCACGAGCAGTACTTC
NA	NA	TRBV3-1	TRBJ1-5	CASSQAGSPHQPQHF	TGTGCCAGCAGCCAAGCGGGGTCCCCCCATCAGCCCCAGCATTTT
TRBD1	few	TRBV6-5	TRBJ1-6	CASTKAGTGDLSLHF	TGTGCCAGCACCAAGGCCGGGACAGGGGATCTTTCCCTCCACTTT
NA	few	TRBV4-1	TRBJ2-5	CASSYRFDREGGETQYF	TGCGCCAGCAGCTATCGCTTCGACAGGGAGGGAGGAGAGACCCAGTACTTC
NA	NA	TRBV3-1	TRBJ2-7	CASSQARAKYF	TGTGCCAGCAGCCAAGCCAGGGCTAAGTACTTC
NA	NA	TRBV5-1	TRBJ2-3	CASSGLGSTSTDTQYF	TGCGCCAGCAGCGGCTTAGGCAGCACTAGCACAGATACGCAGTATTTT
NA	few	TRBV20-1	TRBJ1-2	CSARKGPAYGYTF	TGCAGTGCTAGGAAGGGTCCGGCCTATGGCTACACCTTC
NA	NA	TRBV5-1	TRBJ1-1	CASSLAVGGNTEAFF	TGCGCCAGCAGCTTGGCAGTGGGCGGGAACACTGAAGCTTTCTTT
NA	NA	TRBV20-1	TRBJ2-3	CSVGPGAADTQYF	TGCAGTGTCGGGCCGGGGGCTGCGGATACGCAGTATTTT
TRBD1	once	TRBV12-3/TRBV12-4	TRBJ1-2	CASSSQGAGRGGYTF	TGTGCCAGCAGTTCCCAGGGGGCAGGCCGGGGTGGCTACACCTTC
NA	few	TRBV4-1	TRBJ1-2	CASSQTTGQNYGYTF	TGCGCCAGCAGCCAAACTACAGGGCAAAACTATGGCTACACCTTC
NA	NA	TRBV28	TRBJ1-1	CASSWLGLGPDTEAFF	TGTGCCAGCAGTTGGTTGGGGTTGGGGCCCGACACTGAAGCTTTCTTT
TRBD1	NA	TRBV12-3/TRBV12-4	TRBJ1-1	CASIRDRTNTEAFF	TGTGCCAGCATTCGGGACAGGACAAACACTGAAGCTTTCTTT
NA	NA	TRBV10-3	TRBJ2-1	CAIRRFAPSSYNEQFF	TGTGCCATCAGGCGTTTTGCTCCCAGCTCCTACAATGAGCAGTTCTTC
NA	NA	TRBV4-2	TRBJ1-1	CASSQAPGSGNTEAFF	TGTGCCAGCAGCCAAGCCCCGGGTTCAGGCAACACTGAAGCTTTCTTT
TRBD1	NA	TRBV7-2	TRBJ1-2	CASSAPGQLLYGYTF	TGTGCCAGCAGCGCTCCGGGACAGCTTCTCTATGGCTACACCTTC
TRBD1	few	TRBV12-3/TRBV12-4	TRBJ2-7	CASSPVPGGFYEQYF	TGTGCCAGCAGTCCCGTTCCAGGGGGATTCTACGAGCAGTACTTC
TRBD1	NA	TRBV10-3	TRBJ2-3	CAINQDRGALSDTQYF	TGTGCCATTAACCAGGACAGGGGGGCTCTGTCGGATACGCAGTATTTT
NA	few	TRBV5-4	TRBJ2-1	CASSFRVGEQFF	TGTGCCAGCAGCTTTAGGGTGGGCGAGCAGTTCTTC
NA	NA	TRBV10-3	TRBJ1-2	CAIRPGQDGYTF	TGTGCCATCAGGCCGGGACAAGATGGCTACACCTTC